The sequence of this T cell receptor (beta chain) was determined in a study of shared clonotypes between healthy human individuals. General observations from the study: The naive CD4 repertoires of several donors were compared, and roughly 5.1% of clonotypes were shared. Sampling included only blood; tissue repertoires likely differ.

The J segment lost 4 bases and the V segment lost 0 bases, leaving 6 bases of the junction unmatched. Germline V CDR1 and CDR2: SGHTS, YDEGEE. CDR3 length equals 16 residues. As for this clone: Its target is unknown.

The genomic DNA of each subset was split evenly across several immunoSEQ plates. Authors' analysis steps: Filtering differed, since immunoSEQ gave only junction sequences and no quality scores. Produced via immunoSEQ multiplex PCR; TCRdb's table is partial and in-frame only. V and J calls and clone size are those listed in that table; D and trimming were worked out from the DNA. Seen here are 2,500,000 or so clones, around 94% observed once, and the top ten hold over 0.12%. The TCR comes from a man younger than 35 in good health. The specimen was naive CD4+ T cells sorted from blood. Subset specified: CD45RA+ positively selected. This chain links TRBV5-8 with TRBJ2-3; TRBD1 matches 9 bases. DNA of the CDR3: TGTGCCAGCAGCTTGGCCTGGGGACAGGGAGCAGATACGCAGTATTTT. Protein product: CASSLAWGQGADTQYF. Full variable domain (outside the CDR3, taken from reference TRBV5-8 and TRBJ2-3): EAGVTQSPTHLIKTRGQQATLRCSPISGHTSVYWYQQALGLGLQFLLWYDEGEERNRGNFPPRFSGRQFPNYSSELNVNALELEDSALYLCASSLAWGQGADTQYFGPGTRLTVL.